What follows describes a single T cell receptor beta chain. In the study's own analysis: Estimated nucleated cell counts came from reference gene primer amplification. Measured with immunoSEQ multiplex PCR; TCRdb has only the in-frame clones, and not every one. V, J and clone size were drawn from that table, and D and trimming were deduced from the DNA. This sample has approximately 320,000 clones, with under 95% found just once. This specimen belongs to a study of blood T cell repertoires in COVID-19. In the study overall: Samples of COVID-19 (acute and convalescent) were obtained from the United States, Italy and Spain.

Two negative PCRs, clearance, or symptom resolution were required of recovered Cohort 3 donors. The germline gives CDR1 LNHNV, CDR2 YYDKDF (reference sequence). This CDR3 is 17 amino acids long. V lost 0 bases and J 4 bases, leaving 18 bases between the germline ends. The TCR sequence derives from a man in his 60s who had recovered from COVID-19. V is TRBV15 and J is TRBJ1-2, with D unclear. The sequenced material came from PBMCs or T cells enriched from blood (not recorded which). The CDR3 here is CATSRDINEVPFYGYTF. The CDR3 DNA follows: TGTGCCACCAGCAGAGATATAAACGAGGTCCCCTTCTATGGCTACACCTTC.